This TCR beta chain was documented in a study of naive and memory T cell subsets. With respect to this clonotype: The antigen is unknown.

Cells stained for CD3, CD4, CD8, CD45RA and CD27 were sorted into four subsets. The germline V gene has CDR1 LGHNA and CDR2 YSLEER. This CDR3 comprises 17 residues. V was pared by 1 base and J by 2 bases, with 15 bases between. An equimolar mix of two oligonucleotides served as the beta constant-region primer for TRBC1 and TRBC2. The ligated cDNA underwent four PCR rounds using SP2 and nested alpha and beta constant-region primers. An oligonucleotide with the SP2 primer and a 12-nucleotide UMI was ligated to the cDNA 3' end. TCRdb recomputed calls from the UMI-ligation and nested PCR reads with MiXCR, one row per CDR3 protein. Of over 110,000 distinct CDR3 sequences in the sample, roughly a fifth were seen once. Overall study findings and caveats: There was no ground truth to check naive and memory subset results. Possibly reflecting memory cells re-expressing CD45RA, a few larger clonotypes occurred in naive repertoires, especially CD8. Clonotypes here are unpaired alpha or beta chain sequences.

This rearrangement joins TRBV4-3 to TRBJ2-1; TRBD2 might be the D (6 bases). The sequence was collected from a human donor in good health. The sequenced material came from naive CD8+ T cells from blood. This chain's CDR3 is CASSQVKAGLTYNEQFF. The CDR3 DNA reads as TGCGCCAGCAGCCAAGTAAAGGCGGGACTTACCTACAATGAGCAGTTCTTC.